The sequence of this T cell receptor beta chain was determined in a study of cytomegalovirus exposure and HLA in healthy donors. Study-level findings and limits: Later analysis identified a missense DCLRE1C variant that was linked to TCR beta V- and J-gene trimming.

The PCR employed 60 Vbeta primers together with 13 Jbeta primers. Using immunoSEQ multiplex PCR, the repertoire was profiled, and TCRdb retains in-frame clones only, with some absent. The sample yields 150,000 to 250,000 clones, of which the top ten take up about 0.74%. Of note for this clone: Its specificity is not known.

CDR3 size: 15 residues. Looked up from germline, CDR1 is SGHTA and CDR2 is FQGTGA. V lost 4 bases and J lost 7; bases outside the gene matches: 11. The chain carries TRBV7-3 and TRBJ2-3, with TRBD2 matching over 7 bases. The material sequenced was PBMCs. The receptor's source is a boy younger than 18 in good health and CMV-seronegative. CDR3 amino acids: CASSSQAGPKHTQYF. The CDR3 DNA reads as TGTGCCAGCAGCTCCCAAGCGGGGCCTAAGCATACGCAGTATTTT.